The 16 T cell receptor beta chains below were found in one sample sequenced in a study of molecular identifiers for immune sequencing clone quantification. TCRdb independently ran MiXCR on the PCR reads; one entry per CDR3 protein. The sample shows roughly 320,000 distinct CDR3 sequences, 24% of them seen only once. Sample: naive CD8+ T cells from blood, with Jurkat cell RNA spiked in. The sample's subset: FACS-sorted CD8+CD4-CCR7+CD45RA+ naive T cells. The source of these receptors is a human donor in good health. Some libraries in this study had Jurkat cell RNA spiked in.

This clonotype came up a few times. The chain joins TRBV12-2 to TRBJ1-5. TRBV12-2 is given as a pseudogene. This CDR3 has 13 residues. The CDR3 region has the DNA TGTGCAAGTCGCTTTTATCATTGGCAGCCCCAGCATTTT. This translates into CASRFYHWQPQHF.

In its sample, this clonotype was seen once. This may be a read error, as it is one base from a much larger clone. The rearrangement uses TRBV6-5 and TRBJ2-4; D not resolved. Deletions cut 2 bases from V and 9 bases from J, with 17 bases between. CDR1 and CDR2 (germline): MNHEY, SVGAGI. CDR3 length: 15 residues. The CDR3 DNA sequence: TGTGCCAGCAGTTACCCGCTAGAGCCAAGTAGCATTCAGTACTTC. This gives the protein CASSYPLEPSSIQYF.

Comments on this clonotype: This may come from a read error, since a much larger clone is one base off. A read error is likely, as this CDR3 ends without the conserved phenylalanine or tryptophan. The CDR3 region has the DNA TGCGCCAGCAGCCGGGGAGTTAGCAATCAGCCCCAGCATCTT. Translation gives CASSRGVSNQPQHL. The chain combines TRBV4-1 with TRBJ1-5, with D uncertain. The CDR3 has 14 residues. Germline V gene sequence: CDR1 MGHRA, CDR2 YSYEKL. V was clipped by 4 bases and J by 0 bases, with 7 bases between them.

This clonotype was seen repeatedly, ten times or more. The CDR3 here is CASSLGVFPVSEQYF. CDR3 nucleotides: TGTGCCAGCAGCTTAGGTGTTTTCCCGGTCTCCGAGCAGTACTTC. V and J are TRBV7-2 and TRBJ2-7; D ambiguous. V lost 1 base and J lost 6, with 16 bases in between. The CDR3 runs 15 residues. Looked up from germline, CDR1 is SGHTA and CDR2 is FQGNSA.

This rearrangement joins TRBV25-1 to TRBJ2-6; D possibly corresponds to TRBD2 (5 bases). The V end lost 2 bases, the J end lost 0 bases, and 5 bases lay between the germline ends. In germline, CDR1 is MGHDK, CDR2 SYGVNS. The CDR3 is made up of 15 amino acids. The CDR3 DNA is TGTGCCAGCAGTGAAACTAGCTCTGGGGCCAACGTCCTGACTTTC. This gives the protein CASSETSSGANVLTF.

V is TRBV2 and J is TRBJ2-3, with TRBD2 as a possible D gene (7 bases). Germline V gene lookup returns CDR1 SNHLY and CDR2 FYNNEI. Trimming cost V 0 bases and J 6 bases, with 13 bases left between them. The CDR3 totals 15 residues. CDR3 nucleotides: TGTGCCAGCAGTGAAGCTCTGGGGGGGCCCGATACGCAGTATTTT. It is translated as CASSEALGGPDTQYF.

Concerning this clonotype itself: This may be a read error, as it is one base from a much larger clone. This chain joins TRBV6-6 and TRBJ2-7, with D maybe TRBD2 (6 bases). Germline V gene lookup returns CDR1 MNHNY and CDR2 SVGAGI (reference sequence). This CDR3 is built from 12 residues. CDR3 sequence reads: CAAAGGPGEHYF. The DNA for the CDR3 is TGTGCAGCCGCCGGGGGACCAGGAGAGCACTACTTC.

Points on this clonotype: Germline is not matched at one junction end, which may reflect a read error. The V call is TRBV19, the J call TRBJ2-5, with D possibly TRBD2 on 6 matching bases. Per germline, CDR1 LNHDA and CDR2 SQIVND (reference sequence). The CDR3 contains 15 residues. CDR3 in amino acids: CASSIVEGALETLYF. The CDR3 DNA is TGTGCCAGTAGTATAGTGGAGGGAGCTCTAGAGACCCTGTACTTC.

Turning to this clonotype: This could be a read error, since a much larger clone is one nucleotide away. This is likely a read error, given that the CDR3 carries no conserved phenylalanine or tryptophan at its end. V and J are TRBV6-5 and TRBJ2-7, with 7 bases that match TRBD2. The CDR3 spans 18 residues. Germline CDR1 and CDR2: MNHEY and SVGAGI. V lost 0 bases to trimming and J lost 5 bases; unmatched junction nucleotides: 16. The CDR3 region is CASSYSNRFGRPRDEQYS. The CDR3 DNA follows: TGTGCCAGCAGTTACTCGAATCGATTCGGGAGGCCCCGGGACGAGCAGTACTCC.

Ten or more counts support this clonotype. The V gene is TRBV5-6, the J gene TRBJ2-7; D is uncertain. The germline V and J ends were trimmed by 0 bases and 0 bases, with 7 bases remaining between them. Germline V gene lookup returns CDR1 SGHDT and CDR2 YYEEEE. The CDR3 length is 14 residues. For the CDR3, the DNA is TGTGCCAGCAGCTTGGGCGGCATCTCCTACGAGCAGTACTTC. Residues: CASSLGGISYEQYF.

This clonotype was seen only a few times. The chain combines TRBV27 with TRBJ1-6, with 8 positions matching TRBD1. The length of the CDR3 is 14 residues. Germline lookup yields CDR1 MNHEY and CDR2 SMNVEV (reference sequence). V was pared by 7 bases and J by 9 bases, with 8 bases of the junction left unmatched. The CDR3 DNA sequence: TGTGCCAGCAAGCTACAGGGGGAAAGTTCACCCCTCCACTTT. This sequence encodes CASKLQGESSPLHF.

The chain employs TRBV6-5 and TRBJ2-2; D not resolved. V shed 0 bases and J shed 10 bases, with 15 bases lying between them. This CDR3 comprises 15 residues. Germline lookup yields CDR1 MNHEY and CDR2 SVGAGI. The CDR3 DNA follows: TGTGCCAGCAGTTACTCGGCAACAGAAGCCCAGGAGCTGTTTTTT. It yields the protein CASSYSATEAQELFF.

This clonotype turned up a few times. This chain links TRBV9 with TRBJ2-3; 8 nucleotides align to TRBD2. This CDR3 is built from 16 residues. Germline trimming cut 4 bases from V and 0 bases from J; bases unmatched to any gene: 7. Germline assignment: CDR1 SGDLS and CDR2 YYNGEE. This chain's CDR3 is CASSLGGGGSTDTQYF. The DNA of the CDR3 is TGTGCCAGCAGCTTGGGGGGCGGGGGGAGCACAGATACGCAGTATTTT.

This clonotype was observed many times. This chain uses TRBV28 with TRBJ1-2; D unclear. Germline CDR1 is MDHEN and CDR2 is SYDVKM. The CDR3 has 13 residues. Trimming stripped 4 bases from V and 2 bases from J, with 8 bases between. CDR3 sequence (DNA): TGTGCCAGCAGTTCGACATCGAACTATGGCTACACCTTC. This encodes CASSSTSNYGYTF.

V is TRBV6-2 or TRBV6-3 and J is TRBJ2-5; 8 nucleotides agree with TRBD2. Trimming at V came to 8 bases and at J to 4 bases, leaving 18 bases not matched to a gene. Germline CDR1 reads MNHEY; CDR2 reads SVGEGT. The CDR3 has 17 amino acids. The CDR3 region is CASRLLGTRFLRETQYF. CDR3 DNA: TGTGCCAGCCGTCTCCTCGGGACTAGATTTCTGCGAGAGACCCAGTACTTC.

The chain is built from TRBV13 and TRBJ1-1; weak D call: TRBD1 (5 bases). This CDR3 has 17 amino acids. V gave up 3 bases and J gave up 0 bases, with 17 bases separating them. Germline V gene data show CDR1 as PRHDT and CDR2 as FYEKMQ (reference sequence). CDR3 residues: CASSFIGAGTMNTEAFF. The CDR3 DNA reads TGTGCCAGCAGCTTTATTGGGGCAGGGACCATGAACACTGAAGCTTTCTTT.